One and the same sample provided the 29 T cell receptor beta chains below, sequenced in a study of control samples from healthy donors and cancer patients. Sequenced by immunoSEQ multiplex PCR; TCRdb stores in-frame clones only, minus some. The table includes fewer than 500,000 clones, 90% detected once. Sequencing used PBMCs. The receptors were gathered from a man aged 35-49 years with head and neck cancer.

The V and J genes are TRBV28 and TRBJ1-4; TRBD1 matches at 10 bases. J was trimmed by 7 bases and V by 5 bases; bases with no gene match: 7. Germline V gene data show CDR1 as MDHEN and CDR2 as SYDVKM. CDR3 length: 15 amino acids. CDR3 bases: TGTGCCAGCAGTAACCGGGACAGGGGAGCTGAAAAACTGTTTTTT. Its protein product is CASSNRDRGAEKLFF.

This clone was found once. This sequence joins TRBV27 and TRBJ1-1, with D unclear. Between the trimmed V and J ends, which lost 8 bases and 0 bases, there was a span of 10 bases. CDR1 is MNHEY and CDR2 is SMNVEV in the germline V gene (reference sequence). The CDR3 is made up of 13 amino acids. The CDR3 is CASGTVLNTEAFF. The CDR3 DNA follows: TGTGCCAGCGGAACAGTACTGAACACTGAAGCTTTCTTT.

The genes are TRBV5-1 and TRBJ1-4; D unresolved. Trimming cost V 2 bases and J 2 bases, with 10 bases left between them. Germline V gene sequence: CDR1 SGHRS, CDR2 YFSETQ. The CDR3 runs to 15 residues. CDR3 loop: CASSFSSATNEKLFF. CDR3 in DNA: TGCGCCAGCAGCTTTTCGTCAGCGACTAATGAAAAACTGTTTTTT.

The CDR3 sequence is CASSPFPGGEQFF. CDR3 nucleotide sequence: TGCGCCAGCTCACCATTTCCAGGGGGGGAGCAGTTCTTC. This rearrangement joins TRBV10-1 to TRBJ2-1, with D perhaps TRBD1 (7 bases). The germline V gene encodes CDR1 WNHNN and CDR2 SYGVQD (reference sequence). The V gene lost 8 bases and the J gene lost 10 bases, with 18 bases spanning the gap. This CDR3 has 13 amino acids.

J is TRBJ2-2 and V is TRBV5-5; no firm D call. This CDR3 contains 12 residues. CDR1 SGHKS and CDR2 YYEKEE come from the germline V gene (reference sequence). The ends were cut back, 5 bases at V and 6 bases at J, with 8 bases in the middle. The CDR3 sequence: CASSPTSGELFF. CDR3 DNA sequence: TGTGCCAGCAGTCCCACCTCCGGGGAGCTGTTTTTT.

This clone was observed a single time. This rearrangement joins TRBV15 to TRBJ2-4, with TRBD1 identical over 7 bases. The CDR3 totals 18 residues. The germline CDR1 and CDR2 sequences are LNHNV and YYDKDF (reference sequence). Losses at the gene ends were 0 bases for V and 1 base for J; bases not matched to a gene: 9. CDR3 sequence reads: CATSRDPGTEGAKNIQYF. DNA for the CDR3: TGTGCCACCAGCAGAGACCCAGGGACAGAAGGGGCCAAAAACATTCAGTACTTC.

The chain combines TRBV27 with TRBJ2-1; the D is unclear. CDR1 MNHEY and CDR2 SMNVEV come from the germline V gene (reference sequence). Trimming stripped 7 bases from V and 0 bases from J, with 10 bases between. The CDR3 contains 14 residues. The CDR3 nucleotides are TGTGCCAGCACTATGGGTCGCTCCTACAATGAGCAGTTCTTC. It specifies CASTMGRSYNEQFF.

The J gene is TRBJ2-1, the V gene TRBV6-4, with D perhaps TRBD2 (6 bases). Between the trimmed V and J ends, which lost 4 bases and 9 bases, there was a span of 16 bases. The CDR3 is made up of 14 amino acids. Germline lookup yields CDR1 MRHNA and CDR2 SNTAGT. The CDR3 sequence: CASSGPGAEGEQFF. Written as DNA, the CDR3 is TGTGCCAGCAGTGGCCCCGGAGCGGAGGGTGAGCAGTTCTTC.

This chain connects TRBV11-2 to TRBJ1-1; no clear D gene. The ends were cut back, 0 bases at V and 11 bases at J, with 13 bases in the middle. The germline V gene has CDR1 SGHAT and CDR2 FQNNGV. The CDR3 length is 13 residues. CDR3 in DNA: TGTGCCAGCAGCTTAGATGACGGTCGGGGTGCTTTCTTT. It yields the protein CASSLDDGRGAFF. Full variable domain (remainder filled in from reference TRBV11-2 and TRBJ1-1): EAGVAQSPRYKIIEKRQSVAFWCNPISGHATLYWYQQILGQGPKLLIQFQNNGVVDDSQLPKDRFSAERLKGVDSTLKIQPAKLEDSAVYLCASSLDDGRGAFFGQGTRLTVV.

The CDR3 reads CASSSGDSHQPQHF. The CDR3 nucleotides are TGTGCCAGCAGTTCGGGGGACAGCCATCAGCCCCAGCATTTT. V is TRBV6-6 and J is TRBJ1-5; 7 bases fit TRBD1. V lost 4 bases, J lost 5 bases, and 5 bases stayed unmatched. The CDR3 has 14 residues. CDR1 and CDR2 from the germline V gene are MNHNY and SVGAGI (reference sequence).

This chain links TRBV30 with TRBJ1-3, with D possibly being TRBD1 (5 bases). Germline-derived CDR1 and CDR2 are GTSNPN and SVGIG (reference sequence). Trimming removed 1 base at V and 3 bases at J, with 13 bases between. This CDR3 has 15 residues. CDR3 DNA sequence: TGTGCCTGGAGTGACGATGGTACAGGTGGAAACACCATATATTTT. Translating gives CAWSDDGTGGNTIYF.

The chain uses TRBV10-3 and TRBJ2-7, with D hard to call. This CDR3 has 12 residues. From germline, CDR1 is ENHRY and CDR2 SYGVKD. V lost 3 bases, J lost 3 bases, and 6 bases lay in between. The CDR3 is CAISEVGYEQYF. CDR3 sequence (DNA): TGTGCCATCAGTGAAGTAGGCTACGAGCAGTACTTC.

The chain couples TRBV24-1 to TRBJ2-6; D possibly uses TRBD1 or TRBD2 (5 bases each). The CDR3 loop spans 13 amino acids. Germline V lookup: CDR1 KGHDR, CDR2 SFDVKD. The germline V and J ends were trimmed by 9 bases and 4 bases, with 9 bases remaining between them. The chain's CDR3 is CATEGPGANVLTF. CDR3 DNA sequence: TGTGCCACCGAGGGGCCAGGGGCCAACGTCCTGACTTTC.

This clone appeared once. The chain recombines TRBV27 with TRBJ1-6; tentative D call: TRBD1 (5 bases). Trimming took off 3 bases at V and 6 bases at J, with 9 bases between the two ends. The CDR3 runs 14 residues. Germline V lookup: CDR1 MNHEY, CDR2 SMNVEV (reference sequence). The CDR3 region has the DNA TGTGCCAGCAGTTTGTGGGGCTCTAATTCACCCCTCCACTTT. Protein: CASSLWGSNSPLHF.

V usage is TRBV30 and J usage is TRBJ1-6; D may be TRBD1 (6 bases). This CDR3 region has 14 residues. Trimming took 1 base from V and 8 from J, leaving 12 bases between them. Germline CDR1 and CDR2: GTSNPN and SVGIG (reference sequence). Here the CDR3 reads CAWSGGTRDSPLHF. In DNA form, the CDR3 reads TGTGCCTGGAGTGGTGGGACACGGGATTCACCCCTCCACTTT. Supplemented by reference TRBV30 and TRBJ1-6, the full variable domain reads SQTIHQWPATLVQPVGSPLSLECTVEGTSNPNLYWYRQAAGRGLQLLFYSVGIGQISSEVPQNLSASRPQDRQFILSSKKLLLSDSGFYLCAWSGGTRDSPLHFGNGTRLTVT.

The genes are TRBV5-1 and TRBJ1-4, with a weak D call TRBD1 (5 bases). Germline assignment: CDR1 SGHRS and CDR2 YFSETQ. CDR3 size: 16 residues. The V and J ends lost 4 bases and 8 bases respectively, with 21 bases between them. This CDR3 is CASSLGQPGRQEKLFF. The CDR3 bases are TGCGCCAGCAGCCTCGGACAACCAGGAAGGCAGGAAAAACTGTTTTTT.

The chain uses TRBV19 and TRBJ1-5; no reliable D call. Trimming took off 6 bases at V and 0 bases at J, with 3 bases between the two ends. This CDR3 contains 12 residues. Germline CDR1 LNHDA, CDR2 SQIVND (reference sequence). DNA for the CDR3: TGTGCCAGTAGAACTAGCAATCAGCCCCAGCATTTT. Translating gives CASRTSNQPQHF.

The chain has TRBV2 and TRBJ2-6, with 11 bases that match TRBD1. The germline CDR1 and CDR2 sequences are SNHLY and FYNNEI. The CDR3 is 17 amino acids. V lost 6 bases to trimming and J lost 0 bases; unmatched junction nucleotides: 4. CDR3 DNA sequence: TGTGCCAGCAGCCCCGGGACAGGGGGCTCTGGGGCCAACGTCCTGACTTTC. Translation gives CASSPGTGGSGANVLTF.

The chain combines TRBV7-9 with TRBJ1-6; D is possibly TRBD1 (5 bases). CDR3 length equals 13 residues. Germline V gives CDR1 SEHNR, CDR2 FQNEAQ (reference sequence). The ends were cut back, 3 bases at V and 7 bases at J, with 7 bases in the middle. The DNA for the CDR3 is TGTGCCAGCAGCTTTCAGGGAAATTCACCCCTCCACTTT. Residues: CASSFQGNSPLHF.

J is TRBJ1-3 and V is TRBV11-2; D is unclear. Trimming took 6 bases from V and 4 from J, leaving 16 bases between them. The CDR3 contains 15 residues. Germline CDR1 and CDR2: SGHAT and FQNNGV. The DNA for the CDR3 is TGTGCCAGCAGTTCTTTATTAGGAGGGGGAAACACCATATATTTT. Translated, it gives CASSSLLGGGNTIYF. Using reference TRBV11-2 and TRBJ1-3 for the parts outside the CDR3, the full variable domain is EAGVAQSPRYKIIEKRQSVAFWCNPISGHATLYWYQQILGQGPKLLIQFQNNGVVDDSQLPKDRFSAERLKGVDSTLKIQPAKLEDSAVYLCASSSLLGGGNTIYFGEGSWLTVV.

The gene calls are TRBV7-8 and TRBJ2-1; 10 bases fit TRBD1. Germline CDR1 reads SGHVS; CDR2 reads FQNEAQ. The junction had 4 bases not matched to a gene; V was cut back by 4 bases and J by 4 bases. This CDR3 contains 15 residues. CDR3 coding DNA: TGTGCCAGCAGCTCCCCGGGACAGGGGTACAATGAGCAGTTCTTC. It is translated as CASSSPGQGYNEQFF.

This sequence joins TRBV2 and TRBJ1-2, with 8 bases that match TRBD1. The CDR3 is made up of 13 amino acids. In germline, CDR1 is SNHLY, CDR2 FYNNEI. Trimming removed 7 bases from V and 8 bases from J; junction bases left unmatched: 9. CDR3: CASIEDRAGGYTF. The DNA of the CDR3 is TGTGCCAGCATCGAGGACAGGGCCGGGGGCTACACCTTC.

The rearrangement joins TRBV7-2 to TRBJ1-6; perhaps TRBD1 as D (5 bases). The V and J ends lost 5 bases and 5 bases respectively, with 16 bases between them. Germline CDR1 and CDR2: SGHTA and FQGNSA. This CDR3 has 16 residues. Here the CDR3 reads CASSPRGAGNNSPLHF. The DNA for the CDR3 is TGTGCCAGCAGCCCAAGAGGGGCAGGCAATAATTCACCCCTCCACTTT.

This clone was detected only once. The CDR3 is CASSLLGDTEAFF. For the CDR3, the DNA is TGTGCCAGCAGTTTGCTGGGGGACACTGAAGCTTTCTTT. The chain couples TRBV12-3 or TRBV12-4 to TRBJ1-1; possibly TRBD1 for D (5 bases). Deletions cut 3 bases from V and 3 bases from J, with 8 bases between. The CDR3 contains 13 residues.

The chain combines TRBV14 with TRBJ2-5; the D gene is possibly TRBD1 (6 bases). V was shortened by 6 bases and J by 1 base, with 12 bases between the two germline ends. Looked up from germline, CDR1 is SGHDN and CDR2 is FVKESK. The CDR3 contains 14 residues. Here the CDR3 DNA reads TGTGCCAGCAGGCCCTTGGGGGCCCAAGAGACCCAGTACTTC. It translates to CASRPLGAQETQYF. The full variable domain, with the rest looked up from reference TRBV14 and TRBJ2-5, is EAGVTQFPSHSVIEKGQTVTLRCDPISGHDNLYWYRRVMGKEIKFLLHFVKESKQDESGMPNNRFLAERTGGTYSTLKVQPAELEDSGVYFCASRPLGAQETQYFGPGTRLLVL.

V is TRBV19 and J is TRBJ1-2; D ambiguous. V lost 2 bases and J lost 8, with 15 bases in between. The germline V gene encodes CDR1 LNHDA and CDR2 SQIVND (reference sequence). CDR3 length equals 14 residues. The CDR3 sequence is CASSITLMDRGYTF. Written as DNA, the CDR3 is TGTGCCAGTAGTATAACCCTTATGGATCGAGGCTACACCTTC.

The CDR3 protein is CASSLAAGAYEQYF. Here the CDR3 DNA reads TGTGCCAGCAGCTTAGCAGCGGGAGCCTACGAGCAGTACTTC. The chain couples TRBV7-9 to TRBJ2-7, with 8 bases aligning to TRBD2. Trimming cost V 0 bases and J 2 bases; bases outside gene matches: 0. This CDR3 has 14 amino acids. Germline values: CDR1 SEHNR, CDR2 FQNEAQ (reference sequence). The entire variable domain, with the rest obtained from reference TRBV7-9 and TRBJ2-7, is as follows: DTGVSQNPRHKITKRGQNVTFRCDPISEHNRLYWYRQTLGQGPEFLTYFQNEAQLEKSRLLSDRFSAERPKGSFSTLEIQRTEQGDSAMYLCASSLAAGAYEQYFGPGTRLTVT.

This clone occurred once. The V gene is TRBV6-6, the J gene TRBJ1-4; possible D gene TRBD1, 5 bases. Germline V gene sequence: CDR1 MNHNY, CDR2 SVGAGI (reference sequence). Trimming removed 5 bases at V and 2 bases at J, with 12 bases between. The CDR3 runs 15 residues. In DNA, the CDR3 is TGTGCCAGCAGTGGATCAGGGTGGACTAATGAAAAACTGTTTTTT. Its protein product is CASSGSGWTNEKLFF.

For this clone: Other DNA variants within this sample encode the same CDR3. The rearrangement links TRBV24-1 to TRBJ2-2, with D hard to call. CDR3 size: 13 residues. Germline V gives CDR1 KGHDR, CDR2 SFDVKD. Trimming removed 5 bases at V and 3 bases at J, with 6 bases between. In DNA, the CDR3 is TGTGCCACCAGTGGCGGATACACCGGGGAGCTGTTTTTT. Translating it yields CATSGGYTGELFF.